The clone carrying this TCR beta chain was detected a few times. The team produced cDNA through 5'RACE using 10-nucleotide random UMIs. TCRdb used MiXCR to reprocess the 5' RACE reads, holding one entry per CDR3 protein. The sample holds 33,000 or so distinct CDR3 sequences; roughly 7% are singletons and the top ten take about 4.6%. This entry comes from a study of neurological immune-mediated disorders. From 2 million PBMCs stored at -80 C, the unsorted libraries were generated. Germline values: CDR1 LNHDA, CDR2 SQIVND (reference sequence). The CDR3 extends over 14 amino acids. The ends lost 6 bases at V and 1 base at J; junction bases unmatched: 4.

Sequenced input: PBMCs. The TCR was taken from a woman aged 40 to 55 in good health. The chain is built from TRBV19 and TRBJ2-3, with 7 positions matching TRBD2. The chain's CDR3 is CASSRDYGTDTQYF. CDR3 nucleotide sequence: TGTGCCAGTAGCAGGGACTATGGCACAGATACGCAGTATTTT.